The present TCR beta chain was sequenced within a study of OX40 agonist ivuxolimab in advanced cancers. Study details: While on treatment, patients had intravenous ivuxolimab at 0.01 to 10 mg/kg every 2 weeks.

Remarks on this clone: Its antigen is as yet unknown. Other DNA sequences in the same sample also yield this CDR3.

Study-wide findings and caveats: Normalized T-cell clonal expansion was also low in a subset of nonresponders.

With autoimmune disease history or systemic immunosuppression, patients were excluded. Blood sampling took place at baseline, cycle 4 day 1, and cycle 7 day 1. Libraries were prepared by immunoSEQ multiplex PCR; TCRdb keeps only in-frame clonotypes and omits some of them. The sample lists some 20,000 clones, about 86% seen once, with around 25% in the top ten. CDR3 length: 15 amino acids. Germline assignment: CDR1 SGHTA and CDR2 FQGTGA. V was trimmed by 1 base and J by 4 bases, leaving 10 bases between them. Sequencing was performed on CD4+ or CD8+ T cells sorted from blood, taken in a trial of the OX40 agonist ivuxolimab. The V call is TRBV7-3, the J call TRBJ2-2, with D perhaps assigned TRBD1 or TRBD2 (5 bases each). The sequence was obtained from an adult with an advanced solid tumor such as melanoma, head and neck, liver or kidney cancer. The CDR3 bases are TGTGCCAGCAGCTTAAGAGCGAGGGGCACCGGGGAGCTGTTTTTT. Translation: CASSLRARGTGELFF.